This T cell receptor beta chain was obtained from a study of human T cells and chemical hapten exposure. As for the study in general: DPC at 0.01% went onto the upper back in patch tests, read at 6 days. Alopecia areata, totalis or universalis affected patients, mainly female.

Trimming took 3 bases from V and 4 from J; bases not matched to a gene: 14. The CDR3 loop spans 16 amino acids. Germline V CDR1 and CDR2: DFQATT, SNEGSKA (reference sequence). This clonotype showed up many times. Its cognate antigen is unknown. Time point described: patch test 2, 6 weeks after DPC sensitization. Treatment denoted: therapeutic diphenylcyclopropenone sensitization with weekly scalp DPC. Notes on the study in general: PT1 expanded TCR numbers rose with patch test score. There were significantly more large CDR3 similarity clusters among expanded TCRs than among controls.

Each CDR3 protein gets one entry after TCRdb re-called the RACE reads with MiXCR. This sample has about 110,000 distinct CDR3 sequences, with roughly 10% found just once. The sequencing used whole blood, collected in connection with sensitization to the hapten diphenylcyclopropenone (DPC). This rearrangement joins TRBV20-1 to TRBJ1-1, with TRBD1 matching over 7 bases. This clonotype was obtained from a woman in her 40s with alopecia areata. Some clones in this sample may be carry-over from other donors' samples. The CDR3 loop reads CSARGGHRGGGTEAFF. The DNA for the CDR3 is TGCAGTGCTAGGGGGGGACACAGGGGTGGAGGCACTGAAGCTTTCTTT.